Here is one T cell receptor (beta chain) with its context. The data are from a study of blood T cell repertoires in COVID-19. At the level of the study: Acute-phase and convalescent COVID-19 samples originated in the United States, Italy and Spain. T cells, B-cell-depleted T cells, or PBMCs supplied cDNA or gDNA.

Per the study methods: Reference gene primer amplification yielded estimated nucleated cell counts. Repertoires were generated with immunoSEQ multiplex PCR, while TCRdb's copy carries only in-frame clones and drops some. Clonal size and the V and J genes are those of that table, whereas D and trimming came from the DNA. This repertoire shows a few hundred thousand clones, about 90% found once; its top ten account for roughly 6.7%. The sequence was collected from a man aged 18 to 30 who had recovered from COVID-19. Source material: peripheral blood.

In nucleotides, the CDR3 is TGCAGCGTTGACCTACGAGGAGACCAACCCCTAGAGTACTATGGCTACACCTTC. This gives the protein CSVDLRGDQPLEYYGYTF. The chain carries TRBV29-1 and TRBJ1-2; D is unresolved. Looked up from germline, CDR1 is SQVTM and CDR2 is ANQGSEA. Trimming shortened V by 3 bases and J by 3 bases, and 26 bases separated the two germline ends. The CDR3 runs 18 residues.